This entry describes one T cell receptor beta chain. Its cognate antigen is unknown. This entry is derived from a study of monozygotic twins with inflammatory bowel disease. Two nested PCRs, run for around 15 and 9 cycles, were applied to TCRalpha and TCRbeta cDNA. No DNA is given; TCRdb re-called the 5' RACE reads and lists each CDR3 protein once. This repertoire comprises a few hundred thousand distinct CDR3 sequences; its ten largest clones make up roughly 2.6%. Study outcomes and limitations: Patient-specific immunosuppressive treatments may have made repertoires more variable. Among T cells, the various subtypes were not distinguishable. The sharing of clonotypes with others was lower in IBD patients than in healthy twins, especially with disease activity.

The clonotype originates from a human donor with ulcerative colitis or Crohn's disease, or a healthy co-twin of an affected twin (not recorded which). Sequencing was performed on blood.

CDR3 sequence: CASSLGTETQYF. The J gene is TRBJ2-5, the V gene TRBV12-3 or TRBV12-4. This CDR3 spans 12 amino acids.